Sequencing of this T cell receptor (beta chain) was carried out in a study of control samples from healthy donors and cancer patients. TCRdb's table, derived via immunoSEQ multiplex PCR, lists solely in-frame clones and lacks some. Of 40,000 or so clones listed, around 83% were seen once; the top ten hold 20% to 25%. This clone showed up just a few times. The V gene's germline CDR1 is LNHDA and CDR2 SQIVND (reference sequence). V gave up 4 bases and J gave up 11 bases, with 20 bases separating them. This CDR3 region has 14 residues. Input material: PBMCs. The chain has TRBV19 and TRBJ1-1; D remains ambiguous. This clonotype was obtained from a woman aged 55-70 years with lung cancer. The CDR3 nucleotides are TGTGCCAGTAGTACCACTGATGACACGGAAAGGGCTTTCTTT. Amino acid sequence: CASSTTDDTERAFF.